The clone carrying this T cell receptor (beta chain) was observed a few times. TCRdb redid the calling of the RT-PCR reads with MiXCR, one entry per CDR3 protein. The table records approximately 720,000 distinct CDR3 sequences, approximately 15% of them present only once. Per germline, CDR1 SGHAT and CDR2 FQNNGV. This CDR3 is 13 amino acids long. With 5 bases removed from V and 9 bases from J, the gap between germline ends came to 14 bases. The V call is TRBV11-2, the J call TRBJ1-5, with D unresolved. This TCR came from a female donor in good health, serving as a healthy control. Sequencing was done on a sample of memory CD4+ T cells from blood. The CDR3 region is CASSADSGRPQHF. The CDR3 DNA reads TGTGCCAGCAGCGCCGATTCAGGTCGGCCCCAGCATTTT.